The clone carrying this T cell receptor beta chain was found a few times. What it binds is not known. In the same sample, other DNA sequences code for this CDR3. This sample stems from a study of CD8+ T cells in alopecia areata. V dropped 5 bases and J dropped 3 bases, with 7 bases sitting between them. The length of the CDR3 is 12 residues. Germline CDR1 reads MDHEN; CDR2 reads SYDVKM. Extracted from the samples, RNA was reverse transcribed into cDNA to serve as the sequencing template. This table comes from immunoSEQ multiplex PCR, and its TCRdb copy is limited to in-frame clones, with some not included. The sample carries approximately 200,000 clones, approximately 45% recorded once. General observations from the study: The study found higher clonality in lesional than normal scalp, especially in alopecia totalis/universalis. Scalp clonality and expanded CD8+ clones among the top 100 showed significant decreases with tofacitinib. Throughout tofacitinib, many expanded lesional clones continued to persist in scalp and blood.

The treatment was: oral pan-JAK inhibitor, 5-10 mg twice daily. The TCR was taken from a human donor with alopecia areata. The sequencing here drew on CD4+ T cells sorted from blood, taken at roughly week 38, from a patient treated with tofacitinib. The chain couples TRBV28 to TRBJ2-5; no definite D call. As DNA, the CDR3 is TGTGCCAGCAGTGGACGGGAAGAGACCCAGTACTTC. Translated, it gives CASSGREETQYF. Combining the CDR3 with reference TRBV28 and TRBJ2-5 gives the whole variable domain DVKVTQSSRYLVKRTGEKVFLECVQDMDHENMFWYRQDPGLGLRLIYFSYDVKMKEKGDIPEGYSVSREKKERFSLILESASTNQTSMYLCASSGREETQYFGPGTRLLVL.